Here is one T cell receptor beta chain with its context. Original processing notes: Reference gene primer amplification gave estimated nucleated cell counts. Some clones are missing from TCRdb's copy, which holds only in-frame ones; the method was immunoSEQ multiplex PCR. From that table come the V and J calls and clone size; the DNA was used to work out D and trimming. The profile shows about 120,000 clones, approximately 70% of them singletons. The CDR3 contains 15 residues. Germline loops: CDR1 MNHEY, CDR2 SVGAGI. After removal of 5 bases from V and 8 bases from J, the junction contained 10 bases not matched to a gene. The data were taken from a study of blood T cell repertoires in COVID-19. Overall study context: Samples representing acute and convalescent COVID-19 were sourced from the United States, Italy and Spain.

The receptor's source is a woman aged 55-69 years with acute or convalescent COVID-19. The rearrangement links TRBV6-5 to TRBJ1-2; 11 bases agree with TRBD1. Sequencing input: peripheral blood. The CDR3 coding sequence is TGTGCCAGCAGTCAAAAGGGACAGGGGGTTCTCGGCTACACCTTC. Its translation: CASSQKGQGVLGYTF.